This TCR beta chain is from a study of T cells in narcolepsy. About the study: Enrolled donors included narcolepsy type 1 or type 2 patients and healthy controls.

Findings of the study overall: Autoreactive clonotypes reportedly recurred in blood of same and different patients, not controls. Some memory CD4+ repertoires had no autoreactive clone sequences. Same-patient CSF and blood CD4+ T cell clonotypes included HCRT-specific and TRIB2-specific autoreactive ones.

The V gene's germline CDR1 is MDHEN and CDR2 SYDVKM. The CDR3 is 12 amino acids. V gave up 2 bases and J gave up 4 bases, with 5 bases separating them. The repertoire was sequenced with immunoSEQ multiplex PCR; TCRdb's copy has only in-frame clones and lacks some. Among some 30,000 clones, about four fifths were seen once, and the ten largest hold around 1.3%. This clone has more than one count but fewer than ten. Its antigen is unknown. Sequencing was performed on CD45RA- memory CD4+ T cells from PBMCs. The chain joins TRBV28 to TRBJ1-1; D is unclear. The receptor's source is a human donor with narcolepsy. In DNA form, the CDR3 reads TGTGCCAGCAGTTTAACAGTCACTGAAGCTTTCTTT. Its translation is CASSLTVTEAFF.